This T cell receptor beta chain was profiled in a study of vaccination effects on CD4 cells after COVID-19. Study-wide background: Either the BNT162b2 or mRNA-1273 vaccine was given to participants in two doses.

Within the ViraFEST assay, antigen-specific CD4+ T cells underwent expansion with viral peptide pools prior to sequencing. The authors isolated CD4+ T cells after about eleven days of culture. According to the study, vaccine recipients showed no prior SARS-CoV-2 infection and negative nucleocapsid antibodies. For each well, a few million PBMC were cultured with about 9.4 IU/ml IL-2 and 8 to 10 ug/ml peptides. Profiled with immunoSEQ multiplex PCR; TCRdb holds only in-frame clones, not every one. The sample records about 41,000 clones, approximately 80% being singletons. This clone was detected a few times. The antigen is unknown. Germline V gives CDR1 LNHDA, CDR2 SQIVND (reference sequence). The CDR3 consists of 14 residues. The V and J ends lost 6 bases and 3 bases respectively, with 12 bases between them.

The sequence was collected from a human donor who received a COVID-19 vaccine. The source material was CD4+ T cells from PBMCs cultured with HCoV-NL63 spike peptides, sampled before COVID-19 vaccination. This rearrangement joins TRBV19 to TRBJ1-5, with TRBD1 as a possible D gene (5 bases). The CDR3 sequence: CASRGTGNNQPQHF. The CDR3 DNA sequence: TGTGCCAGTAGAGGGACGGGGAACAATCAGCCCCAGCATTTT.